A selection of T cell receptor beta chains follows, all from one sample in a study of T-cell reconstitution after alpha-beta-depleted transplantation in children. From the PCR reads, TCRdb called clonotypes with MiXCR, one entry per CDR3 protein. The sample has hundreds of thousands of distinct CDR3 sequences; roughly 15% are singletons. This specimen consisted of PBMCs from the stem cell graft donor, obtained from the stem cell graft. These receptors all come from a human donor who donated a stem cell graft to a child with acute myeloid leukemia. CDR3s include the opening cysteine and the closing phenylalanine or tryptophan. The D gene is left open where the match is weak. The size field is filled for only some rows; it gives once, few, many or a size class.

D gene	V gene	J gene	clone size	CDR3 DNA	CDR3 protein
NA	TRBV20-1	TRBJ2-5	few	TGCTGTGCTAGCCCCGTGGCGCCCCATTTTCAAGAGACCCAGTACTTC	CCASPVAPHFQETQYF
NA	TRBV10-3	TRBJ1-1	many	TGTGCCAGCGGGGACTTAAACACTGAAGCTTTCTTT	CASGDLNTEAFF
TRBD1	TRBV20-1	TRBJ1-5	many	TGCAGTGCTAGTGGGGGACAGTTAGACTATAGCAATCAGCCCCAGCATTTT	CSASGGQLDYSNQPQHF
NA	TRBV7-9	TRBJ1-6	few	TGTGCCAGCAGCTTAGTTGATGAATATTCACCCCTCCACTTT	CASSLVDEYSPLHF
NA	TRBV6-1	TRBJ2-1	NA	TGTGCCAGCAAATACTTAGGGAATGAGCAGTTCTTC	CASKYLGNEQFF
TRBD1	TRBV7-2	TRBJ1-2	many	TGTGCCAGCAGCTCCCCTTCGACAGGGAACTATGGCTACACCTTC	CASSSPSTGNYGYTF
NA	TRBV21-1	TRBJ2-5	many	TGTGCCAGCAGGCAGCTCTTCTCTGGGGAGACCCAGTACTTC	CASRQLFSGETQYF
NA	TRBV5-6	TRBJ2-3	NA	TGTGCCAGCAGATTGGACACAGATACGCAGTATTTT	CASRLDTDTQYF
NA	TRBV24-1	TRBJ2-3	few	TGTGCCACCAGTGATCTTAAGGACAGAGATACGCAGTATTTT	CATSDLKDRDTQYF
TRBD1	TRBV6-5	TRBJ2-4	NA	TGTGCCAGCAGTTACTCGAACAGGGGGCAAAACATTCAGTACTTC	CASSYSNRGQNIQYF
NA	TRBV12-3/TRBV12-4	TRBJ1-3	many	TGTGCCAGCCAAACGGGCGTGATCCACACCATATATTTT	CASQTGVIHTIYF
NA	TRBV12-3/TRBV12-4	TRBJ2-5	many	TGTGCCAGCACCTCCGAGGGGAAAGAGACCCAGTACTTC	CASTSEGKETQYF
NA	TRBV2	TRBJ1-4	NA	TGTGCCACTACTGGAGGAGAAAAACTGTTTTTT	CATTGGEKLFF